This T cell receptor (beta chain) was sequenced during a study of Tregs in tolerant kidney transplant recipients. Study in general: Recipients received nonmyeloablative bone marrow transplants from related graft donors, with transient mixed chimerism. Tregs grew 16 days with irradiated donor B cells, restimulated on day 11.

On this clone: Its antigen is still unknown.

This table comes from immunoSEQ multiplex PCR, and its TCRdb copy is limited to in-frame clones, with some not included. The profile shows some 11,000 clones, about 93% of them singletons. The CDR3 runs to 17 residues. V shed 4 bases, J shed 4 bases, and the junction held 4 bases outside the gene matches. The germline V gene has CDR1 SGHAT and CDR2 FQDESV (reference sequence). This rearrangement joins TRBV11-1 to TRBJ2-1; 16 bases are shared with TRBD2. This receptor was taken from a human patient who received a combined kidney and bone marrow transplant. The source material was Tregs from blood cultured with allogeneic cells, sampled before the transplant. The CDR3, as DNA: TGTGCCAGCAGCTCGGGACTAGCGGGGGGGGTTTACAATGAGCAGTTCTTC. As protein: CASSSGLAGGVYNEQFF.